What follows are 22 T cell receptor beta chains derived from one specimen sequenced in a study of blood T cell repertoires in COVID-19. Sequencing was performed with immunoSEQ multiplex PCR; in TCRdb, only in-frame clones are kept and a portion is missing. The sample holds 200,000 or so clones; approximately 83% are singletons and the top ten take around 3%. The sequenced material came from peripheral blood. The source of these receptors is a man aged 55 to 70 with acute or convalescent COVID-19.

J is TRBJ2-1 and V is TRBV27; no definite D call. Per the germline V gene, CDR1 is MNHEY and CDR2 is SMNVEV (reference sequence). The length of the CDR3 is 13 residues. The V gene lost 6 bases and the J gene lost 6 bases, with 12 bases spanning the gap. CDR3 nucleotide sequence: TGTGCCAGCAGCCCACGCGGATCCAATGAGCAGTTCTTC. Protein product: CASSPRGSNEQFF.

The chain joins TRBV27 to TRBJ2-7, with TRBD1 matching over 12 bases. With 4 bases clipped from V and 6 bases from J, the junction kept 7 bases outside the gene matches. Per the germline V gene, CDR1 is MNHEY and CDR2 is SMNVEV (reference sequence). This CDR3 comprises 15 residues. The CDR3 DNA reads TGTGCCAGCAGTTCCGGGACAGGGGGCGAACTCGAGCAGTACTTC. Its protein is CASSSGTGGELEQYF.

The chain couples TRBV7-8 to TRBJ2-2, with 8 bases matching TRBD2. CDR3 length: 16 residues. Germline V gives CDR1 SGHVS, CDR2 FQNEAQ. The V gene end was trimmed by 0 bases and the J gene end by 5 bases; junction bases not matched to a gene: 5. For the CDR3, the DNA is TGTGCCAGCAGCTTAGCGGCTAGCGGGTTGACCGGGGAGCTGTTTTTT. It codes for CASSLAASGLTGELFF.

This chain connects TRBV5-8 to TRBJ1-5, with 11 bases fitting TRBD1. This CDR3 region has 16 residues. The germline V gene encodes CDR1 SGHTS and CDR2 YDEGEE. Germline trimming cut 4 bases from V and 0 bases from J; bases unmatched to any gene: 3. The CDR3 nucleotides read TGTGCCAGCAGCCCTGGGACAGGGGGTAGCAATCAGCCCCAGCATTTT. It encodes CASSPGTGGSNQPQHF.

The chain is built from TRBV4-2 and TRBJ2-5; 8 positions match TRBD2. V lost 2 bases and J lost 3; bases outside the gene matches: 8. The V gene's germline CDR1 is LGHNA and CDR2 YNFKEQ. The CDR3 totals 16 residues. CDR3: CASSQTTGTSEETQYF. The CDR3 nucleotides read TGTGCCAGCAGCCAAACCACCGGGACTAGTGAAGAGACCCAGTACTTC.

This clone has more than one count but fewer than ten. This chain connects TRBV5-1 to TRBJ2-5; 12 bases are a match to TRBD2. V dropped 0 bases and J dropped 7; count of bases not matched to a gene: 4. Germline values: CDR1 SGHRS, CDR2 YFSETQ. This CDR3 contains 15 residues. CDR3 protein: CASSLGTSGKGTQYF. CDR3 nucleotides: TGCGCCAGCAGCTTGGGGACTAGCGGGAAGGGGACCCAGTACTTC.

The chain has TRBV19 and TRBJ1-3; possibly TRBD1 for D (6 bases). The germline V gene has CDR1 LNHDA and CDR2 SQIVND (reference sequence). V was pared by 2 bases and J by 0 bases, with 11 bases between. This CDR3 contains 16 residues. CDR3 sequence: CASSISGQLSGNTIYF. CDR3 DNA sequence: TGTGCCAGTAGTATAAGTGGACAGCTCTCTGGAAACACCATATATTTT.

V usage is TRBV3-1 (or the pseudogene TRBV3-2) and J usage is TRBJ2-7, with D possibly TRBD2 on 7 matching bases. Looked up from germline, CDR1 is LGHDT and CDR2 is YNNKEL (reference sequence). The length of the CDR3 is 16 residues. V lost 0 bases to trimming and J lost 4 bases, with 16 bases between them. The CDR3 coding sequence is TGTGCCAGCAGCCAAGATCCGGCGGGGGCCTTATACGAGCAGTACTTC. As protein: CASSQDPAGALYEQYF.

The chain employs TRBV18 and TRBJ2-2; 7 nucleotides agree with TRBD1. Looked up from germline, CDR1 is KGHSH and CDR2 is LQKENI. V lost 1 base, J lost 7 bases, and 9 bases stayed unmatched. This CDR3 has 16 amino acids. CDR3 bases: TGTGCCAGCTCACCACTCGACAGGGAGTTTGGCGGGGAGCTGTTTTTT. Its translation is CASSPLDREFGGELFF.

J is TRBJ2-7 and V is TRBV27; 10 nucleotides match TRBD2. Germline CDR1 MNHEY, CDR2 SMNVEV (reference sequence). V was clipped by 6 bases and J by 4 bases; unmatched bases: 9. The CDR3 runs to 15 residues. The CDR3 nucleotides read TGTGCCAGCAGCAAACTGCCTAGCGGGAGATACGAGCAGTACTTC. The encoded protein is CASSKLPSGRYEQYF.

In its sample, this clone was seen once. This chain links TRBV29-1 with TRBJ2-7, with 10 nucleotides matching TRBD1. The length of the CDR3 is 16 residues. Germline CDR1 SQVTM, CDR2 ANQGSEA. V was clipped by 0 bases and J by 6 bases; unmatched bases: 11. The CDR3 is CSVEDWGDRGGFEQYF. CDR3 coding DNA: TGCAGCGTTGAAGATTGGGGGGACAGGGGAGGTTTCGAGCAGTACTTC.

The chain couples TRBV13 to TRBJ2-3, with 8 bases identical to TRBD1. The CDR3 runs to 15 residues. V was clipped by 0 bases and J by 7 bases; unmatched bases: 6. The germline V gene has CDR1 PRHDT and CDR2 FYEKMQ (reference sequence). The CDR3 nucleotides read TGTGCCAGCAGCTTAGGCTGGACAGGGAGGTATACGCAGTATTTT. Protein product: CASSLGWTGRYTQYF.

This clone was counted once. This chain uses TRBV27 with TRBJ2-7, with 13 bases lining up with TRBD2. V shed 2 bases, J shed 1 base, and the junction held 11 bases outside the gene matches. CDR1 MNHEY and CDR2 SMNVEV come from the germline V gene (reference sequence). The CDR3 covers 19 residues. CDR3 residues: CASSLGVPGLAGRSYEQYF. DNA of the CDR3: TGTGCCAGCAGTTTAGGGGTACCGGGACTAGCGGGACGATCCTACGAGCAGTACTTC.

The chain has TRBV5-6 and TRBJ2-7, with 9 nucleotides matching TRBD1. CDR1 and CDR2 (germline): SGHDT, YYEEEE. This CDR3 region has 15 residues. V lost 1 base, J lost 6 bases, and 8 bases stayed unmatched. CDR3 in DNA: TGTGCCAGCAGCTTGCGGGACAGGGAAACGCGCGAGCAGTACTTC. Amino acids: CASSLRDRETREQYF.

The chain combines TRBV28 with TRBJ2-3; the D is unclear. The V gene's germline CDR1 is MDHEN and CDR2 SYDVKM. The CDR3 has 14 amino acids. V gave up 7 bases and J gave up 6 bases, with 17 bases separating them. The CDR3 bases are TGTGCCAGCAACACAAAACTACCGCGGGATACGCAGTATTTT. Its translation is CASNTKLPRDTQYF.

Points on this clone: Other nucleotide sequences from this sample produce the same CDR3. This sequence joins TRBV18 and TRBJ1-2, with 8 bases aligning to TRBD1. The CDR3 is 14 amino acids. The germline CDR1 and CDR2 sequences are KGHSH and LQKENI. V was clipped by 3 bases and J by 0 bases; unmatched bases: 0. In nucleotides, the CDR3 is TGTGCCAGCTCACCGGACAGGGCTAACTATGGCTACACCTTC. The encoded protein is CASSPDRANYGYTF.

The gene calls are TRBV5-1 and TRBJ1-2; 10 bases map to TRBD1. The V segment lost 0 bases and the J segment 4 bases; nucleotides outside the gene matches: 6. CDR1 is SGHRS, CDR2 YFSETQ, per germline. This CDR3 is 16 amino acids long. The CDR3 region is CASSLAPGQGFYGYTF. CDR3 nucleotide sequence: TGCGCCAGCAGCTTGGCTCCGGGACAGGGGTTCTATGGCTACACCTTC.

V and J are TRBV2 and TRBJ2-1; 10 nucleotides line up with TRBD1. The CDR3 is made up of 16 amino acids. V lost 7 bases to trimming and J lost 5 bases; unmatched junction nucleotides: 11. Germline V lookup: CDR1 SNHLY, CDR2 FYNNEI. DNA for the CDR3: TGTGCCAGCACCCGAGGTGGGACAGGGGTCAACAATGAGCAGTTCTTC. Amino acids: CASTRGGTGVNNEQFF.

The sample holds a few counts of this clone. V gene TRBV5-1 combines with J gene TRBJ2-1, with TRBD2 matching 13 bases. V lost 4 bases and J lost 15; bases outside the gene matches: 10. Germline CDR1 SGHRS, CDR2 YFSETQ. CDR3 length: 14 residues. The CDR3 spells CASSLGTSGTLSFF. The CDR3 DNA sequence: TGCGCCAGCAGCCTTGGGACTAGCGGGACCCTGTCGTTCTTC.

The CDR3 is CASSFFPGHQAFF. The CDR3 nucleotides are TGTGCCAGCAGTTTCTTTCCGGGACACCAAGCTTTCTTT. The chain uses TRBV6-2 or TRBV6-3 and TRBJ1-1; TRBD1 might be the D (6 bases). Germline V gives CDR1 MNHEY, CDR2 SVGEGT. The CDR3 covers 13 residues. Between the trimmed V and J ends, which lost 4 bases and 9 bases, there was a span of 15 bases.

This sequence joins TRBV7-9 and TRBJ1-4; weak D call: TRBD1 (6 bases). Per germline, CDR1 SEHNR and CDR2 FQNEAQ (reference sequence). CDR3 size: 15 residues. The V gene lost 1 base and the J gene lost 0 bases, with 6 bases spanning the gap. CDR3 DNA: TGTGCCAGCAGCTTAGGGGGGCCAACTAATGAAAAACTGTTTTTT. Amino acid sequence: CASSLGGPTNEKLFF.

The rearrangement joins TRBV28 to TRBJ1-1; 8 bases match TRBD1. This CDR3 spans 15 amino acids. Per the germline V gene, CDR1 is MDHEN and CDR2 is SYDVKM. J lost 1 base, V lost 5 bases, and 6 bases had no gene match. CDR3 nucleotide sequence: TGTGCCAGCAGTCTACCAGGGGGCGCGAACACTGAAGCTTTCTTT. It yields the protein CASSLPGGANTEAFF.